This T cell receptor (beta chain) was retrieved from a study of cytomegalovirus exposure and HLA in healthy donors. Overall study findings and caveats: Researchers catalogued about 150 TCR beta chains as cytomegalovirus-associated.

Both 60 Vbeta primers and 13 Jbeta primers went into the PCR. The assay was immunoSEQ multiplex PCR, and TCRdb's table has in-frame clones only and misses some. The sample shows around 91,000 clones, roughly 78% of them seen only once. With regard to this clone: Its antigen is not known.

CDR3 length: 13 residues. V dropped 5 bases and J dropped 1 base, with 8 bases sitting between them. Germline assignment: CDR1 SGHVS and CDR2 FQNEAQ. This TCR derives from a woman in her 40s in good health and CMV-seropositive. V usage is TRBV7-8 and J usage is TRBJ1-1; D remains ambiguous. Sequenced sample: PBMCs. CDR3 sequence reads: CASSQHRNTEAFF. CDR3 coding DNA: TGTGCCAGCAGCCAACACAGGAACACTGAAGCTTTCTTT.